The clone carrying this T cell receptor (beta chain) occurred once. Authors' analysis steps: Estimation of nucleated cell counts was performed using reference gene primer amplification. Assay used: immunoSEQ multiplex PCR; TCRdb lists only in-frame clones, some missing. V and J calls and clone size are those listed in that table; D and trimming were worked out from the DNA. The table includes over 40,000 clones, 75% to 85% detected once. This entry is derived from a study of blood T cell repertoires in COVID-19. Study at large: COVID-19 samples from acute and convalescent phases originated in the United States, Italy and Spain. PBMCs, B-cell-depleted T cells, or T cells provided the cDNA or gDNA that made up the material.

Between the trimmed V and J ends, which lost 6 bases and 0 bases, there was a span of 12 bases. CDR1 is SNHLY and CDR2 is FYNNEI in the germline V gene. The CDR3 sequence is 15 residues long. The clonotype originates from a middle-aged man with acute or convalescent COVID-19. The sequenced sample was peripheral blood. The chain carries TRBV2 and TRBJ2-4, with D possibly being TRBD2 (6 bases). The CDR3 is CASRRTNGAKNIQYF. The CDR3 DNA reads as TGTGCCAGCAGGCGGACTAATGGAGCCAAAAACATTCAGTACTTC.